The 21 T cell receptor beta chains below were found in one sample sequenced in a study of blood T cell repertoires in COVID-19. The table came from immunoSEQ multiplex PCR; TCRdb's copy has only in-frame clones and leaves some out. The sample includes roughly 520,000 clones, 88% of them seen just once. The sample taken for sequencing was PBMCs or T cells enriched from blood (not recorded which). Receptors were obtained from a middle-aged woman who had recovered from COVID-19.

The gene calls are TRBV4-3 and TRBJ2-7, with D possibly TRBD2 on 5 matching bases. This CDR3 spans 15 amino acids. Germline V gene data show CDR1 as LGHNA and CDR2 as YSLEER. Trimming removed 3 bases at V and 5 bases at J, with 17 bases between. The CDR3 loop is CASSQSRATGHEQYF. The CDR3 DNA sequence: TGCGCCAGCAGCCAGTCGCGGGCCACCGGGCACGAGCAGTACTTC.

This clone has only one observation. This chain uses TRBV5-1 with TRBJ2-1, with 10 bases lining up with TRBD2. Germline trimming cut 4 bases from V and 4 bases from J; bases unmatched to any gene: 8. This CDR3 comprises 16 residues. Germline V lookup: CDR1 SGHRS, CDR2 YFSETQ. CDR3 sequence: CASSLLAGEFYNEQFF. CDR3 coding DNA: TGCGCCAGCAGCCTCCTAGCGGGGGAATTTTACAATGAGCAGTTCTTC.

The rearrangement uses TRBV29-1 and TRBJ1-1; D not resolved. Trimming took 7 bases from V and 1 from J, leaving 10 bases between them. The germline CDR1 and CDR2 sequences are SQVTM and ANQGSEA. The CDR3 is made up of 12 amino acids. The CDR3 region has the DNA TGCAGCGCTCTGGGCAAGAACACTGAAGCTTTCTTT. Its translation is CSALGKNTEAFF. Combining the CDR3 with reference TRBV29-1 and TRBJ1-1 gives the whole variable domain SAVISQKPSRDICQRGTSLTIQCQVDSQVTMMFWYRQQPGQSLTLIATANQGSEATYESGFVIDKFPISRPNLTFSTLTVSNMSPEDSSIYLCSALGKNTEAFFGQGTRLTVV.

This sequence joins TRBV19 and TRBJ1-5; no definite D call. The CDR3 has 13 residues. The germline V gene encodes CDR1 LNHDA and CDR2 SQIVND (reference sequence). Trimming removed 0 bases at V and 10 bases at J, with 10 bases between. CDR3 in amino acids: CASSIDIESPQHF. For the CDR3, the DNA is TGTGCCAGTAGTATAGATATTGAGTCTCCCCAGCATTTT.

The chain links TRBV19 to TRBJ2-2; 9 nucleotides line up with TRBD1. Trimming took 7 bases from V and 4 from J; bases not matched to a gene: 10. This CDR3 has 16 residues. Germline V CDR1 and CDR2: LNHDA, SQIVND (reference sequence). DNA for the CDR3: TGTGCCAGTACCTCCCCCGGGACAGGGATCACCGGGGAGCTGTTTTTT. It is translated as CASTSPGTGITGELFF. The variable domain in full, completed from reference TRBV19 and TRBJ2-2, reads DGGITQSPKYLFRKEGQNVTLSCEQNLNHDAMYWYRQDPGQGLRLIYYSQIVNDFQKGDIAEGYSVSREKKESFPLTVTSAQKNPTAFYLCASTSPGTGITGELFFGEGSRLTVL.

CDR3 loop: CASSYRDSAYEQYF. Written as DNA, the CDR3 is TGTGCCAGCAGTTACCGGGACAGTGCCTACGAGCAGTACTTC. The J gene is TRBJ2-7, the V gene TRBV27, with TRBD1 identical over 7 bases. Looked up from germline, CDR1 is MNHEY and CDR2 is SMNVEV (reference sequence). The CDR3 spans 14 residues. The ends lost 4 bases at V and 2 bases at J; junction bases unmatched: 5.

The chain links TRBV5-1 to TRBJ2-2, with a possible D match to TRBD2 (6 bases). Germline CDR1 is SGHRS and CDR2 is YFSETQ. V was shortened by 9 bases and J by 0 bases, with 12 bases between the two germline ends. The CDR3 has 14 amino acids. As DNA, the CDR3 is TGCGCCACCCGGGAGTTAGCGAACACCGGGGAGCTGTTTTTT. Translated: CATRELANTGELFF.

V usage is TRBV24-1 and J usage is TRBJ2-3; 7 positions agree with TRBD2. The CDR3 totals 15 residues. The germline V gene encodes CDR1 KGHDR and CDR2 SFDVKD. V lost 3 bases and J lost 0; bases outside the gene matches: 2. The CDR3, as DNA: TGTGCCACCAGTGATCAAGCGGGAAGCACAGATACGCAGTATTTT. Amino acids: CATSDQAGSTDTQYF.

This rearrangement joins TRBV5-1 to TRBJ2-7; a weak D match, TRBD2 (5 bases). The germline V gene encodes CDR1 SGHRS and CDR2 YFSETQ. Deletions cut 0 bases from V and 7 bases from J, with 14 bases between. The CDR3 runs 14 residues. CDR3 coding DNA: TGCGCCAGCAGCTTGGCCTCCCGGGGTGGAGAGCAGTACTTC. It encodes CASSLASRGGEQYF.

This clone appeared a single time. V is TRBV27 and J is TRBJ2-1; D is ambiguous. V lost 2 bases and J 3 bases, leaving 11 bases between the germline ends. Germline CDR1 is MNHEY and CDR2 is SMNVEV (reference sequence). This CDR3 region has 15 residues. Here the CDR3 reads CASSLRLAGYNEQFF. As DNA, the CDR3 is TGTGCCAGCAGTTTACGACTGGCTGGCTACAATGAGCAGTTCTTC.

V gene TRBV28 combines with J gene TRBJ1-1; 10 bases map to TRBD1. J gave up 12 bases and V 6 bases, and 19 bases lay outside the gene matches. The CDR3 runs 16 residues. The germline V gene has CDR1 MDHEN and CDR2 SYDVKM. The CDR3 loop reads CASSKTGGALIKVTFF. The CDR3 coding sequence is TGTGCCAGCAGCAAGACAGGGGGCGCTTTGATCAAGGTGACTTTCTTT.

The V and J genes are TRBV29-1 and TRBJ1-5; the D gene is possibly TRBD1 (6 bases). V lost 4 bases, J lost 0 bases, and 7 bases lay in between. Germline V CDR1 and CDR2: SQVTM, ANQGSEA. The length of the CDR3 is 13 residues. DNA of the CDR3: TGCAGCGTTGGACAGGCTAGCAATCAGCCCCAGCATTTT. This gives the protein CSVGQASNQPQHF.

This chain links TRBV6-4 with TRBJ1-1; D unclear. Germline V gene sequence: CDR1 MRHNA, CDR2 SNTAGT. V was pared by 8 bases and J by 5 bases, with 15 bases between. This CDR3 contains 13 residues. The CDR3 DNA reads TGTGCCAGCTCGAGCGGAAGAGGGACTGAAGCTTTCTTT. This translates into CASSSGRGTEAFF.

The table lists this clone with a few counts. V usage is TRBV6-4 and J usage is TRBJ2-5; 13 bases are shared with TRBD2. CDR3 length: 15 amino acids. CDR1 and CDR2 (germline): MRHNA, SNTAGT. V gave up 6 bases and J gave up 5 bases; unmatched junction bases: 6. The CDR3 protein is CASSRTSGSGETQYF. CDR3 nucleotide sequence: TGTGCCAGCAGCCGGACTAGCGGGAGTGGGGAGACCCAGTACTTC.

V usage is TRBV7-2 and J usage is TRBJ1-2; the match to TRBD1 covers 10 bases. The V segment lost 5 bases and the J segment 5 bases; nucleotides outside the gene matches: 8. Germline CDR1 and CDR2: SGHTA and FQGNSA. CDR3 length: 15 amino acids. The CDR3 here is CASSIDRGQGYGYTF. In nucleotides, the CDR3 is TGTGCCAGCAGCATAGACAGGGGGCAAGGGTATGGCTACACCTTC.

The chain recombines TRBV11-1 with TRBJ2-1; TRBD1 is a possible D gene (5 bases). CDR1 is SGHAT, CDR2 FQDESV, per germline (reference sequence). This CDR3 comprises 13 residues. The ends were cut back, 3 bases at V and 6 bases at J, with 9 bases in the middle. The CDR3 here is CASSFWGANEQFF. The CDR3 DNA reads TGTGCCAGCAGCTTTTGGGGCGCCAATGAGCAGTTCTTC.

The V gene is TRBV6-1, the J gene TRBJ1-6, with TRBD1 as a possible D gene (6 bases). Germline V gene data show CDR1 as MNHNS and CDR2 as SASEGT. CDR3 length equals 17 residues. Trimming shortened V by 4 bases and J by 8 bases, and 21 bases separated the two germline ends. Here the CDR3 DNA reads TGTGCCAGCAGTGGGTCACACAGGGACGGACGCCATTCACCCCTCCACTTT. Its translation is CASSGSHRDGRHSPLHF.

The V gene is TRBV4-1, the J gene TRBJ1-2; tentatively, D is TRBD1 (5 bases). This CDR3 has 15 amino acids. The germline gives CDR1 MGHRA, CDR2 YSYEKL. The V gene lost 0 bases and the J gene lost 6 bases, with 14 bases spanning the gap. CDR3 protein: CASSQEGERFDGYTF. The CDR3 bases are TGCGCCAGCAGCCAAGAAGGGGAAAGGTTCGATGGCTACACCTTC.

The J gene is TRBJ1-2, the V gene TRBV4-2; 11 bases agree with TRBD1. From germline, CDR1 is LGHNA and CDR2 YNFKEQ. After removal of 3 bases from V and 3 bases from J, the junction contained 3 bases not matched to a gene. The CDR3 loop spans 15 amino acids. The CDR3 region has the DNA TGTGCCAGCAGCCAGGGGGACAGGGGGTACTATGGCTACACCTTC. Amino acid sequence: CASSQGDRGYYGYTF.

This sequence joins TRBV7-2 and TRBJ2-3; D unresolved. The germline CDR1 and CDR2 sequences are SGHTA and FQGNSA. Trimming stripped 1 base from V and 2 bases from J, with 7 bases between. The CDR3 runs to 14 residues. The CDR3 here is CASSLGPITDTQYF. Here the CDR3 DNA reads TGTGCCAGCAGCTTAGGGCCAATCACAGATACGCAGTATTTT. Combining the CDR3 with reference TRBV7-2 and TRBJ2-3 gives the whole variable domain GAGVSQSPSNKVTEKGKDVELRCDPISGHTALYWYRQSLGQGLEFLIYFQGNSAPDKSGLPSDRFSAERTGGSVSTLTIQRTQQEDSAVYLCASSLGPITDTQYFGPGTRLTVL.

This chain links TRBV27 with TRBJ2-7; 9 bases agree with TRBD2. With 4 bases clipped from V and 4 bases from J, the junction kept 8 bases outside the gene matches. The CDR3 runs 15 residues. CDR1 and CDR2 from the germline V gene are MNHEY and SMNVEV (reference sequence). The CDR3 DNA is TGTGCCAGCAGTTCACTAGCGGGCCCTCTATACGAGCAGTACTTC. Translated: CASSSLAGPLYEQYF.